This TCR beta chain emerged from a study of T cell changes during pregnancy in multiple sclerosis. CDR3 length: 16 residues. Trimming pared 0 bases from V and 7 bases from J, leaving 17 bases between. CDR1 is SGHRS, CDR2 YFSETQ, per germline. The method was immunoSEQ multiplex PCR; TCRdb's version includes in-frame clones alone and lacks a portion of them. The sample holds about 71,000 clones, more than 90% seen once. The clonotype was recovered from a female donor with multiple sclerosis, enrolled in a pregnancy study. This chain joins TRBV5-1 and TRBJ2-1, with D perhaps TRBD1 (7 bases). This material consisted of peripheral blood, taken in the third trimester of pregnancy. The DNA of the CDR3 is TGCGCCAGCAGCTTGGGAGGAGGGGGCGAGGGAAATGAGCAGTTCTTC. It encodes CASSLGGGGEGNEQFF.